The 3 T cell receptor beta chains presented below share a single source sample, sequenced in a study of monozygotic twins with inflammatory bowel disease. TCRdb re-called the 5' RACE reads; every CDR3 protein appears as one record, without DNA. The specimen's table records under 200,000 distinct CDR3 sequences. The sample taken for sequencing was blood. The receptors derive from a human donor with ulcerative colitis or Crohn's disease, or a healthy co-twin of an affected twin (not recorded which).

The J gene is TRBJ2-2, the V gene TRBV7-3; TCRdb designates TRBD1, a call that cannot be tested without DNA. The germline V gene has CDR1 SGHTA and CDR2 FQGTGA. This CDR3 contains 15 residues. CDR3 in amino acids: CASSLGGWNTGELFF.

Here the CDR3 reads CSAIRQNTEAFF. This chain uses TRBV20-1 with TRBJ1-1. CDR1 and CDR2 (germline): DFQATT, SNEGSKA (reference sequence). There are 12 residues in the CDR3.

The CDR3 region is CASSPGQGSRETQYF. This chain uses TRBV5-1 with TRBJ2-5; the TCRdb D gene call, TRBD1, has no DNA to confirm it. Germline assignment: CDR1 SGHRS and CDR2 YFSETQ. The CDR3 loop spans 15 amino acids.